The 11 T cell receptor beta chains reported below all come from one sample, sequenced in a study of blood T cell repertoires in COVID-19. Here immunoSEQ multiplex PCR was the method, and the copy in TCRdb shows in-frame clones only, minus some. The repertoire holds about 190,000 clones, with around 84% as singletons. Material for sequencing was peripheral blood. These receptors were obtained from a human donor in a cohort sampled during active COVID-19.

The J gene is TRBJ1-3, the V gene TRBV5-5; a possible D gene is TRBD1 (6 bases). CDR1 SGHKS and CDR2 YYEKEE come from the germline V gene (reference sequence). The CDR3 spans 14 residues. The V and J ends lost 0 bases and 2 bases respectively, with 6 bases between them. The CDR3 loop is CASSLGTAGNTIYF. DNA of the CDR3: TGTGCCAGCAGCTTGGGGACAGCTGGAAACACCATATATTTT.

This clone was counted only a few times. The genes are TRBV2 and TRBJ1-2; TRBD1 is a possible D gene (6 bases). CDR3 length equals 12 residues. V was shortened by 5 bases and J by 8 bases, with 12 bases between the two germline ends. In germline, CDR1 is SNHLY, CDR2 FYNNEI. Written as DNA, the CDR3 is TGTGCCAGCAGTTCGCAGGGGAGCGGCTACACCTTC. Amino acids: CASSSQGSGYTF. The whole variable domain, filled in from reference TRBV2 and TRBJ1-2, reads EPEVTQTPSHQVTQMGQEVILRCVPISNHLYFYWYRQILGQKVEFLVSFYNNEISEKSEIFDDQFSVERPDGSNFTLKIRSTKLEDSAMYFCASSSQGSGYTFGSGTRLTVV.

J is TRBJ2-2 and V is TRBV30; 9 bases map to TRBD1. CDR1 and CDR2 (germline): GTSNPN, SVGIG (reference sequence). The CDR3 sequence is 15 residues long. J was trimmed by 9 bases and V by 1 base; bases with no gene match: 9. The CDR3 protein is CAWSARDRVIWELFF. The CDR3 bases are TGTGCCTGGAGTGCCCGGGACAGGGTAATCTGGGAGCTGTTTTTT.

V gene TRBV7-3 combines with J gene TRBJ2-1; no firm D call. The length of the CDR3 is 11 residues. Germline CDR1 reads SGHTA; CDR2 reads FQGTGA. Trimming cost V 8 bases and J 6 bases, with 8 bases left between them. The CDR3: CASSRGNEQFF. CDR3 DNA sequence: TGTGCCAGCTCACGCGGCAATGAGCAGTTCTTC. The entire variable domain, with the rest obtained from reference TRBV7-3 and TRBJ2-1, is as follows: GAGVSQTPSNKVTEKGKYVELRCDPISGHTALYWYRQSLGQGPEFLIYFQGTGAADDSGLPNDRFFAVRPEGSVSTLKIQRTERGDSAVYLCASSRGNEQFFGPGTRLTVL.

The genes are TRBV5-1 and TRBJ2-1; TRBD1 is a possible D gene (5 bases). Trimming took off 6 bases at V and 3 bases at J, with 13 bases between the two ends. The CDR3 runs to 14 residues. Germline V gene sequence: CDR1 SGHRS, CDR2 YFSETQ. The chain's CDR3 is CASTRIGVYNEQFF. The CDR3 region has the DNA TGCGCCAGCACCCGGATAGGGGTCTACAATGAGCAGTTCTTC. Combining the CDR3 with reference TRBV5-1 and TRBJ2-1 gives the whole variable domain KAGVTQTPRYLIKTRGQQVTLSCSPISGHRSVSWYQQTPGQGLQFLFEYFSETQRNKGNFPGRFSGRQFSNSRSEMNVSTLELGDSALYLCASTRIGVYNEQFFGPGTRLTVL.

This sequence joins TRBV3-1 (or the pseudogene TRBV3-2) and TRBJ2-3; D unclear. The germline V gene encodes CDR1 LGHDT and CDR2 YNNKEL (reference sequence). This CDR3 contains 14 residues. Trimming cost V 7 bases and J 5 bases, with 16 bases left between them. DNA of the CDR3: TGTGCCAGCACCGGATCATGGGCGCAAGATACGCAGTATTTT. Protein: CASTGSWAQDTQYF.

This chain connects TRBV5-1 to TRBJ2-1; 9 positions agree with TRBD2. The V segment lost 3 bases and the J segment 0 bases; nucleotides outside the gene matches: 7. This CDR3 comprises 17 residues. Germline V CDR1 and CDR2: SGHRS, YFSETQ. Here the CDR3 reads CASSSLIAGASYNEQFF. CDR3 nucleotide sequence: TGCGCCAGCAGCTCCCTCATAGCGGGAGCCTCCTACAATGAGCAGTTCTTC.

This rearrangement joins TRBV4-1 to TRBJ2-2; 9 bases fit TRBD1. CDR1 and CDR2 from the germline V gene are MGHRA and YSYEKL. This CDR3 is 14 amino acids long. The junction had 6 bases not matched to a gene; V was cut back by 7 bases and J by 6 bases. The CDR3 sequence is CASKQGALSGELFF. CDR3 in DNA: TGCGCCAGCAAACAGGGGGCGCTGTCCGGGGAGCTGTTTTTT.

The rearrangement uses TRBV20-1 and TRBJ1-5; 7 nucleotides agree with TRBD1. Losses at the gene ends were 3 bases for V and 0 bases for J; bases not matched to a gene: 5. The CDR3 extends over 15 amino acids. The V gene's germline CDR1 is DFQATT and CDR2 SNEGSKA (reference sequence). The CDR3 DNA reads TGCAGTGCTAGTAAGGGACAGCATAGCAATCAGCCCCAGCATTTT. Its translation is CSASKGQHSNQPQHF.

The V and J genes are TRBV29-1 and TRBJ2-3; D not certain. V was shortened by 4 bases and J by 9 bases, with 17 bases between the two germline ends. Germline V CDR1 and CDR2: SQVTM, ANQGSEA. The CDR3 is 13 residues long. This CDR3 is CSVVPGSEQTQYF. For the CDR3, the DNA is TGCAGCGTTGTTCCGGGTTCAGAGCAGACGCAGTATTTT.

CDR3 residues: CASRALGEGNYGYTF. As DNA, the CDR3 is TGTGCCAGCAGGGCTTTGGGGGAGGGAAACTATGGCTACACCTTC. V gene TRBV27 combines with J gene TRBJ1-2; TRBD1 might be the D (5 bases). Trimming cost V 6 bases and J 2 bases, with 16 bases left between them. Germline assignment: CDR1 MNHEY and CDR2 SMNVEV (reference sequence). This CDR3 is 15 amino acids long.